The 11 T cell receptor beta chains listed next were all sequenced from one sample in a study of cytomegalovirus exposure and HLA in healthy donors. Use of 60 Vbeta and 13 Jbeta primers characterized the PCR. Assay: immunoSEQ multiplex PCR; the TCRdb copy retains only in-frame clones and omits some. The sample consists of roughly 110,000 clones, under 80% of them appearing once. The sample taken for sequencing was PBMCs. The receptors here all came from a woman aged 50 to 60 in good health and CMV-seropositive.

This clone was seen a handful of times. V gene TRBV6-6 combines with J gene TRBJ1-1; maybe TRBD1 (6 bases). CDR3 length equals 13 residues. The germline CDR1 and CDR2 sequences are MNHNY and SVGAGI (reference sequence). V lost 10 bases, J lost 1 base, and 13 bases lay in between. Here the CDR3 DNA reads TGTGCCAACCTTGACAGGACGAACACTGAAGCTTTCTTT. This encodes CANLDRTNTEAFF.

The chain recombines TRBV28 with TRBJ2-2; TRBD2 matches 7 bases. The length of the CDR3 is 15 residues. Germline V gene sequence: CDR1 MDHEN, CDR2 SYDVKM. The trim removed 6 bases at V and 5 bases at J, leaving 9 bases unmatched. This CDR3 is CASRRWGEGTGELFF. Written as DNA, the CDR3 is TGTGCCAGCAGACGGTGGGGGGAGGGAACCGGGGAGCTGTTTTTT.

This clone has a single count. The CDR3 bases are TGTGCCAGCTCACCACTCCAGGGGGACCCCACCGGGGAGCTGTTTTTT. Translated, it gives CASSPLQGDPTGELFF. The rearrangement uses TRBV18 and TRBJ2-2, with 7 positions matching TRBD1. Germline V gives CDR1 KGHSH, CDR2 LQKENI. The V and J ends lost 1 base and 4 bases, in that order; junction bases with no gene match: 6. The CDR3 loop spans 16 amino acids.

The chain combines TRBV28 with TRBJ1-6; 8 nucleotides line up with TRBD1. The ends lost 2 bases at V and 8 bases at J; junction bases unmatched: 8. Germline CDR1 is MDHEN and CDR2 is SYDVKM. This CDR3 contains 16 residues. CDR3 DNA sequence: TGTGCCAGCAGTTTAGTAACAGGGGGGGCTCATTCACCCCTCCACTTT. Amino acids: CASSLVTGGAHSPLHF. The full variable domain, rest sourced from reference TRBV28 and TRBJ1-6, is DVKVTQSSRYLVKRTGEKVFLECVQDMDHENMFWYRQDPGLGLRLIYFSYDVKMKEKGDIPEGYSVSREKKERFSLILESASTNQTSMYLCASSLVTGGAHSPLHFGNGTRLTVT.

This clone has a single count. The chain links TRBV5-5 to TRBJ2-7, with 9 bases fitting TRBD1. This CDR3 contains 15 residues. Trimming took 1 base from V and 6 from J; bases not matched to a gene: 8. The V gene's germline CDR1 is SGHKS and CDR2 YYEKEE (reference sequence). CDR3 protein: CASSLTGGASVEQYF. The CDR3 DNA is TGTGCCAGCAGCTTGACAGGGGGCGCGAGTGTCGAGCAGTACTTC.

The sample holds a few counts of this clone. The chain uses TRBV28 and TRBJ2-6; 7 nucleotides align to TRBD1. CDR1 is MDHEN and CDR2 is SYDVKM in the germline V gene. The CDR3 runs 16 residues. The V and J ends lost 5 bases and 4 bases, in that order; junction bases with no gene match: 8. The DNA of the CDR3 is TGTGCCAGCAGTGAGTACAGGGGATCGGGGGCCAACGTCCTGACTTTC. Translation: CASSEYRGSGANVLTF. Variable domain in full (rest from reference TRBV28 and TRBJ2-6): DVKVTQSSRYLVKRTGEKVFLECVQDMDHENMFWYRQDPGLGLRLIYFSYDVKMKEKGDIPEGYSVSREKKERFSLILESASTNQTSMYLCASSEYRGSGANVLTFGAGSRLTVL.

This clone has a single count. Other DNA sequences in the sample encode the same CDR3. The chain joins TRBV19 to TRBJ1-1; 8 bases are shared with TRBD1. After removal of 6 bases from V and 6 bases from J, the junction contained 12 bases not matched to a gene. The germline V gene encodes CDR1 LNHDA and CDR2 SQIVND (reference sequence). CDR3 length equals 15 residues. The CDR3 DNA reads as TGTGCCAGTAGCACGGCGGACAGGGTAGTCCCTGAAGCTTTCTTT. Protein sequence: CASSTADRVVPEAFF.

The rearrangement joins TRBV29-1 to TRBJ1-2, with D possibly being TRBD1 (5 bases). Between the trimmed V and J ends, which lost 2 bases and 4 bases, there was a span of 17 bases. The CDR3 is 15 residues long. The germline gives CDR1 SQVTM, CDR2 ANQGSEA. The chain's CDR3 is CSVESPGRGLYGYTF. The CDR3, as DNA: TGCAGCGTTGAATCTCCGGGGAGGGGCCTCTATGGCTACACCTTC.

The V and J genes are TRBV5-1 and TRBJ1-4; 8 nucleotides match TRBD1. This CDR3 region has 16 residues. V lost 0 bases to trimming and J lost 7 bases; unmatched junction nucleotides: 8. Germline V gene sequence: CDR1 SGHRS, CDR2 YFSETQ. The CDR3 DNA is TGCGCCAGCAGCTTGGGGGCGACAGGGGCGGGTGAAAAACTGTTTTTT. This translates into CASSLGATGAGEKLFF.

The V call is TRBV4-2, the J call TRBJ2-7, with a possible D match to TRBD1 (5 bases). Per the germline V gene, CDR1 is LGHNA and CDR2 is YNFKEQ. The V gene lost 1 base and the J gene lost 5 bases, with 21 bases spanning the gap. The CDR3 contains 17 residues. The CDR3 sequence is CASSQVARDSLLHEQYF. The CDR3 bases are TGTGCCAGCAGCCAAGTAGCTCGAGACAGTCTACTTCACGAGCAGTACTTC.

The chain carries TRBV30 and TRBJ1-3; D remains ambiguous. Germline CDR1 reads GTSNPN; CDR2 reads SVGIG (reference sequence). This CDR3 spans 13 amino acids. Trimming removed 4 bases at V and 0 bases at J, with 7 bases between. CDR3 coding DNA: TGTGCCTGGACCATCAGCTCTGGAAACACCATATATTTT. This codes for CAWTISSGNTIYF. Based on the CDR3 plus reference TRBV30 and TRBJ1-3, the full variable domain is SQTIHQWPATLVQPVGSPLSLECTVEGTSNPNLYWYRQAAGRGLQLLFYSVGIGQISSEVPQNLSASRPQDRQFILSSKKLLLSDSGFYLCAWTISSGNTIYFGEGSWLTVV.